This T cell receptor beta chain was profiled in a study of T cell repertoires in cytomegalovirus infection. The wider study: Indicated by public TCR beta signatures were CMV infection and matching HLA type.

The CDR3 length is 15 residues. The V gene end was trimmed by 6 bases and the J gene end by 6 bases; junction bases not matched to a gene: 6. The germline V gene encodes CDR1 SQVTM and CDR2 ANQGSEA. Each CDR3 protein gets one entry after TCRdb re-called the reads with MiXCR. The sample comprises about 600,000 distinct CDR3 sequences, 24% of which are singletons, and approximately 8% rests with the top ten. General study results and limits: Carriers of CMV and the relevant HLA type were discriminated by public TCR beta frequency.

As for this clonotype: The antigen is not known.

Sequenced material: CD8+ T cells from PBMCs. This chain connects TRBV29-1 to TRBJ2-1; TRBD2 matches at 15 bases. This TCR derives from a human donor in good health (CMV status not recorded). Some clones in this sample may be carry-over from other donors' samples. For the CDR3, the DNA is TGCAGCGTAACCATGGGACTAGCGGGGGGCAATGAGCAGTTCTTC. Amino acids: CSVTMGLAGGNEQFF.